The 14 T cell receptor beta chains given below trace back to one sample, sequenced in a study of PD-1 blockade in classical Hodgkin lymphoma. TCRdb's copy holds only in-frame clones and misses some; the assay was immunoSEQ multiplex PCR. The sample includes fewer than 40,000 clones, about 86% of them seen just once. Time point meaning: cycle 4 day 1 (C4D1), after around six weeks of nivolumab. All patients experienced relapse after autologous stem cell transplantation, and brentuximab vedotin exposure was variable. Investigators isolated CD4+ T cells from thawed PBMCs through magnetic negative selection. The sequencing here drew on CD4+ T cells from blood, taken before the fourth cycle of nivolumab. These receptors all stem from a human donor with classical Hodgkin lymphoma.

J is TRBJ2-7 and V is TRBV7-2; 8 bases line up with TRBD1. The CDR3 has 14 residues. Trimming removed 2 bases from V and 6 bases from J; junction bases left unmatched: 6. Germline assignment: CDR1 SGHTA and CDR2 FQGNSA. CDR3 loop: CASSLFQGAREQYF. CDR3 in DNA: TGTGCCAGCAGCTTATTCCAGGGGGCGCGCGAGCAGTACTTC.

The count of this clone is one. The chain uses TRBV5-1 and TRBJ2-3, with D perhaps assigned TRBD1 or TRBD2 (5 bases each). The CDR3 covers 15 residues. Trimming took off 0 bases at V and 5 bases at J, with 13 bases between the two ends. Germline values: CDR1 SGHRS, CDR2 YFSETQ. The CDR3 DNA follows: TGCGCCAGCAGCTTGGTAGAGGGGAAACGAGATACGCAGTATTTT. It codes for CASSLVEGKRDTQYF.

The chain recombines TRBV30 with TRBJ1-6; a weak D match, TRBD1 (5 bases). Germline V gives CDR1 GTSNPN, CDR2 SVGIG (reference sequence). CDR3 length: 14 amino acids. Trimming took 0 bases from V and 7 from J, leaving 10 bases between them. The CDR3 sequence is CAWSVGATNSPLHF. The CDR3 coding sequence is TGTGCCTGGAGTGTCGGGGCCACGAATTCACCCCTCCACTTT.

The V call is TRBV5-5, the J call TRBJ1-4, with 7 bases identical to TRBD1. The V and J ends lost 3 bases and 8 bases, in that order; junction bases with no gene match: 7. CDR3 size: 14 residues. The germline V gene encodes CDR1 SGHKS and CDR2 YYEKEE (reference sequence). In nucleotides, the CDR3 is TGTGCCAGCAGCTATACAGGGGAGCAAGAAAAACTGTTTTTT. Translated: CASSYTGEQEKLFF.

The CDR3 sequence: CASSIMKGQPSYEQYF. The CDR3, as DNA: TGTGCCAGTAGTATAATGAAGGGACAGCCCTCCTACGAGCAGTACTTC. The genes are TRBV19 and TRBJ2-7; 7 bases are shared with TRBD1. The CDR3 sequence is 16 residues long. Trimming took 2 bases from V and 0 from J; bases not matched to a gene: 7. Germline CDR1 is LNHDA and CDR2 is SQIVND (reference sequence).

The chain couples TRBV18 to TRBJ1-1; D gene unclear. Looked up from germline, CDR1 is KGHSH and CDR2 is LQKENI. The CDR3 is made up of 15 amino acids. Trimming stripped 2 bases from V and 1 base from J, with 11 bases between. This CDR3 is CASSPSPNKNTEAFF. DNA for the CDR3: TGTGCCAGCTCACCATCCCCCAACAAGAACACTGAAGCTTTCTTT.

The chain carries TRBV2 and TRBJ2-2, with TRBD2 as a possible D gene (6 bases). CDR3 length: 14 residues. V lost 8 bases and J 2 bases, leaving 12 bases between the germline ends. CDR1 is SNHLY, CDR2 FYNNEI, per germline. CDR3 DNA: TGTGCCAGCCGCCGGGACTTTAACACCGGGGAGCTGTTTTTT. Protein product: CASRRDFNTGELFF.

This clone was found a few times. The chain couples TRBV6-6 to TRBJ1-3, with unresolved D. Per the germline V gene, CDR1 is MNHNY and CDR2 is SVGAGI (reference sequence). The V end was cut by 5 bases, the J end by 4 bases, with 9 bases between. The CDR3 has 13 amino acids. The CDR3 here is CASSRPSGNTIYF. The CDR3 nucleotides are TGTGCCAGCAGTCGACCATCCGGAAACACCATATATTTT.

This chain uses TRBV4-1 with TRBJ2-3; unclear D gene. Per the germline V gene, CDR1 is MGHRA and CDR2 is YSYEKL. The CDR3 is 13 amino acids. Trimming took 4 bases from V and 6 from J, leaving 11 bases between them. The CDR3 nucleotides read TGCGCCAGCAGCCGAGGACCGTTGGATACGCAGTATTTT. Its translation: CASSRGPLDTQYF.

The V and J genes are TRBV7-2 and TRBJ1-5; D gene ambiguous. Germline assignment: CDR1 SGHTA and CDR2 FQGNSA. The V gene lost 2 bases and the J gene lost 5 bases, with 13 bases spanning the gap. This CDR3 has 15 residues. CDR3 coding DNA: TGTGCCAGCAGCTTATTCCCAGGATCGTATCAGCCCCAGCATTTT. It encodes CASSLFPGSYQPQHF.

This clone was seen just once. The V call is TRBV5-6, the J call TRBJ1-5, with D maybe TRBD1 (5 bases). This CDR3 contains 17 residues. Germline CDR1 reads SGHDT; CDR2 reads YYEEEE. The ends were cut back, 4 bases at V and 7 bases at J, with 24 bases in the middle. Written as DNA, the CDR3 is TGTGCCAGCAGCCGTACGGACATGACGTGGGCCTCCCAGCCCCAGCATTTT. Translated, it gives CASSRTDMTWASQPQHF.

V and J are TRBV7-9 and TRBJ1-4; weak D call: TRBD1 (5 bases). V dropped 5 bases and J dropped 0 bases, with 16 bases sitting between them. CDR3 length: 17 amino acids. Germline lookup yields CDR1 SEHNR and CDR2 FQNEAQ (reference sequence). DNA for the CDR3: TGTGCCAGCAGCCCCAGTTTCTGGGGACCAACTAATGAAAAACTGTTTTTT. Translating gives CASSPSFWGPTNEKLFF.

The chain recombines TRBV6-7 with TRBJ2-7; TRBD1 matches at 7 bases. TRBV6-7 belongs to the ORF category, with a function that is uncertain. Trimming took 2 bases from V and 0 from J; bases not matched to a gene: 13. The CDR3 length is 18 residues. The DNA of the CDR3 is TGTGCCAGCAGTTACACGGGGACAGAACTCAAAGTCTCCTACGAGCAGTACTTC. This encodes CASSYTGTELKVSYEQYF.

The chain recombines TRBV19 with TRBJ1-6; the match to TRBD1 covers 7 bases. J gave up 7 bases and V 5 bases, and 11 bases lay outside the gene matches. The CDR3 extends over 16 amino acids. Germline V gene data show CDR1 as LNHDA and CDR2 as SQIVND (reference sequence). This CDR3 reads CASSPTWDSINSPLHF. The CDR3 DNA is TGTGCCAGTAGTCCTACCTGGGACAGTATCAATTCACCCCTCCACTTT.